A selection of T cell receptor beta chains follows, all from one sample in a study of T cell repertoires in cytomegalovirus infection. TCRdb ran MiXCR on the reads and lists one entry per CDR3 protein. The sample includes roughly 230,000 distinct CDR3 sequences, 10% to 15% of them seen just once. Specimen: PBMCs. These TCRs come from a human donor in good health (CMV status not recorded). Some clones in this sample may be carry-over from other donors' samples. Each CDR3 is given with its conserved first and last residue. A D gene is named only where the DNA matches it firmly. For some rows the clone size is stated as once, few or many, or as a class when expanded; others skip it.

d_call,j_call,v_call,clone_size,cdr3_nt,cdr3_aa
.,TRBJ1-1,TRBV6-2/TRBV6-3,.,TGTGCCAGCAGTCCAATGGGACGTGGCGACACTGAAGCTTTCTTT,CASSPMGRGDTEAFF
.,TRBJ2-1,TRBV12-3/TRBV12-4,few,TGTGCCAGCAGTTTGCCCCCCGGCTCGCCTGAGCAGTTCTTC,CASSLPPGSPEQFF
.,TRBJ2-1,TRBV6-1,many,TGTGCCAGCAGTCAGCCGGGGACCAGGGAGCAGTTCTTC,CASSQPGTREQFF
TRBD1,TRBJ1-1,TRBV6-2/TRBV6-3,few,TGTGCCAGGGCAGGGGGCTTGAACACTGAAGCTTTCTTT,CARAGGLNTEAFF
.,TRBJ2-7,TRBV7-2,many,TGTGCCAGCAGCTTAGAAAGGGCCGAGCAGTACTTC,CASSLERAEQYF
.,TRBJ1-1,TRBV5-1,few,TGCGCCAGCGCCGGGGGGCCCTCGGTAAGGACTGAAGCTTTCTTT,CASAGGPSVRTEAFF
.,TRBJ2-1,TRBV3-1,.,TGTGCCAGCAGTCGCCCTCCCCGTGAGCAGTTCTTC,CASSRPPREQFF
.,TRBJ2-4,TRBV28,.,TGTGCCAGCAGTGAGTCCAAAAACATTCAGTACTTC,CASSESKNIQYF
TRBD2,TRBJ2-3,TRBV7-2,many,TGTGCCAGCACCTGGAGCGGGGAGTCCACAGATACGCAGTATTTT,CASTWSGESTDTQYF
.,TRBJ1-2,TRBV7-2,.,TGTGCCAGCAGCTTGAGCTGGTCGGCTGGCTACACCTTC,CASSLSWSAGYTF
TRBD2,TRBJ2-7,TRBV19,many,TGTGCCAGTAGTATAGGGGGAGGGACTAGCGGGCACCGCTCCTACGAGCAGTACTTC,CASSIGGGTSGHRSYEQYF
.,TRBJ2-3,TRBV29-1,.,TGCAGCGTTGAAGAAGGCGGAGATACGCAGTATTTT,CSVEEGGDTQYF
TRBD2,TRBJ2-1,TRBV20-1,few,TGCAGTGCTCTAGGACTAGCGGGGTTTAGGAATGAGCAGTTCTTC,CSALGLAGFRNEQFF
TRBD1,TRBJ1-5,TRBV7-8,many,TGTGCCAGCAGCTTGATGGGACAGGTCAATCAGCCCCAGCATTTT,CASSLMGQVNQPQHF
TRBD1,TRBJ2-5,TRBV7-2,many,TGTGCCAGCAGCTCTCAAACAGGGGAAGAGACCCAGTACTTC,CASSSQTGEETQYF
.,TRBJ2-3,TRBV29-1,few,TGCAGCGTTGCCGGCCCAGCTACGCAGTATTTT,CSVAGPATQYF
.,TRBJ1-4,TRBV10-3,.,TGTGCCATTTCGAGTGGGACTAATGAAAAACTGTTTTTT,CAISSGTNEKLFF
TRBD1,TRBJ1-5,TRBV28,few,TGTGCCAGCAGGCAGACCGCGACAGGGATAAGCAATCAGCCCCAGCATTTT,CASRQTATGISNQPQHF
TRBD2,TRBJ2-2,TRBV7-2,many,TGTGCCAGCAGCCACAAGCGGGGGCGGAACACCGGGGAGCTGTTTTTT,CASSHKRGRNTGELFF
TRBD1,TRBJ1-6,TRBV5-1,few,TGCGCCAGCAGCGAAGACAGGGACGAGTATAATTCACCCCTCCACTTT,CASSEDRDEYNSPLHF
.,TRBJ2-1,TRBV19,many,TGTGCCAGTGGTATCTACAGCTCCTACAATGAGCAGTTCTTC,CASGIYSSYNEQFF
.,TRBJ2-2,TRBV19,.,TGTGCCAGTAGTAAGGGGACCGGGGAGCTGTTTTTT,CASSKGTGELFF
TRBD1,TRBJ2-5,TRBV9,few,TGTGCCAGCAGCGTAGGTTCTGACAGGGGGAGGACCCAGTACTTC,CASSVGSDRGRTQYF
.,TRBJ2-1,TRBV7-2,many,TGTGCCAGCAGCTTAGTCGGGAGCTCCTACAATGAGCAGTTCTTC,CASSLVGSSYNEQFF
.,TRBJ2-1,TRBV3-1,few,TGTGCCAGCAGCGGCTTGGATGCCGAGCAGTTCTTC,CASSGLDAEQFF
TRBD1,TRBJ2-2,TRBV6-1,many,TGTGCCAGCAGTGAAACGGCAGGGGGGAACACCGGGGAGCTGTTTTTT,CASSETAGGNTGELFF
.,TRBJ2-3,TRBV7-2,many,TGTGCCAGCAGCTTAGTCCCGGGCGGGGCAGATACGCAGTATTTT,CASSLVPGGADTQYF
.,TRBJ1-4,TRBV12-3/TRBV12-4,many,TGTGCCAGCAGGCAACTGGGAAAACTGTTTTTT,CASRQLGKLFF
TRBD1,TRBJ1-1,TRBV10-3,few,TGTGCCATCAGGACGCACGAGACAGGGGTCGCTTTCTTT,CAIRTHETGVAFF
.,TRBJ2-1,TRBV30,many,TGTGCCTGGAGTGTGAGGGGAAATGAGCAGTTCTTC,CAWSVRGNEQFF
TRBD1,TRBJ2-7,TRBV7-9,.,TGTGCCAGCAGTTGGCCGGGACAGCTATACGAGCAGTACTTC,CASSWPGQLYEQYF